The present T cell receptor (beta chain) was sequenced within a study of T cells in Graves' hyperthyroidism and ophthalmopathy. Broader study findings: Separation of ophthalmopathy from stable hyperthyroidism was achieved by a 13 V-J model. The model identified upcoming ophthalmopathy a median around 7.1 months ahead of onset.

The germline V gene has CDR1 LNHNV and CDR2 YYDKDF (reference sequence). Trimming cost V 5 bases and J 0 bases, with 14 bases left between them. The CDR3 covers 15 residues. Patients were excluded for uncontrolled infection, other autoimmune disease, pregnancy or lactation. At least ten counts were recorded for this clonotype. The antigen remains undetermined. TCR beta CDR3 regions were amplified from RNA transcripts. The HTBI primer set was used in a first-round RT-PCR of the TCR CDR3. TCRdb reprocessed the multiplex PCR reads via MiXCR and lists one record per CDR3 protein. The sample contains about 660,000 distinct CDR3 sequences, about 45% of which appear only once.

J is TRBJ2-7 and V is TRBV15; TRBD1 or TRBD2 may be the D gene (5 bases each). The sequencing sample was made of peripheral blood or thyroid tissue (not recorded which). The receptor was derived from an adult man with Graves' disease, either hyperthyroidism or ophthalmopathy (not recorded which). Here the CDR3 DNA reads TGTGCCACCAGCTTCCTCCACGGGGCCTCCTACGAGCAGTACTTC. It translates to CATSFLHGASYEQYF.